These 4 T cell receptor beta chains originate from one sample sequenced in a study of T cell changes during pregnancy in multiple sclerosis (dated 2019 in TCRdb). The method was the immunoSEQ multiplex PCR assay. The immuneACCESS repertoire file appears here via TCRdb, limited to in-frame rearrangements. These files lack a portion of the clones; in checked studies, under half of the deficit traces to unresolved V genes, and the cause of the others is not known. This sample lists 48,000 or so clones; 80% to 95% were detected once. The ten largest clones add up to approximately 0.9% of the sample. The material was CD4+ T cells from peripheral blood mononuclear cells, obtained in the second trimester of pregnancy. The receptor set was obtained from a female donor in good health, enrolled as a control in a pregnancy study.

The chain has TRBV28 and TRBJ2-1; 12 bases agree with TRBD2. In germline, CDR1 is MDHEN, CDR2 SYDVKM. The CDR3 is 15 amino acids. V dropped 6 bases and J dropped 5; count of bases not matched to a gene: 5. The CDR3 DNA sequence: TGTGCCAGCAGCCCCAGGACTAGCGGGAACAATGAGCAGTTCTTC. Encoded protein: CASSPRTSGNNEQFF. The full variable domain, in which reference TRBV28 and TRBJ2-1 provide the parts outside the CDR3, is DVKVTQSSRYLVKRTGEKVFLECVQDMDHENMFWYRQDPGLGLRLIYFSYDVKMKEKGDIPEGYSVSREKKERFSLILESASTNQTSMYLCASSPRTSGNNEQFFGPGTRLTVL.

The rearrangement links TRBV28 to TRBJ2-1; unclear D gene. Trimming removed 8 bases from V and 1 base from J, with 6 bases in between. Per the germline V gene, CDR1 is MDHEN and CDR2 is SYDVKM. This CDR3 has 12 amino acids. This chain's CDR3 is CASARSYNEQFF. The DNA for the CDR3 is TGTGCCAGCGCGAGGTCCTACAATGAGCAGTTCTTC.

The chain joins TRBV7-2 to TRBJ2-1; 7 nucleotides agree with TRBD2. This CDR3 is 17 amino acids long. J lost 3 bases, V lost 1 base, and 9 bases had no gene match. Germline CDR1 is SGHTA and CDR2 is FQGNSA. CDR3 region: CASSLGGSGVGYNEQFF. The CDR3 nucleotides are TGTGCCAGCAGCTTAGGTGGGAGCGGGGTGGGCTACAATGAGCAGTTCTTC.

The chain recombines TRBV5-6 with TRBJ2-1; D is unresolved. Looked up from germline, CDR1 is SGHDT and CDR2 is YYEEEE. Trimming removed 3 bases from V and 4 bases from J, with 17 bases in between. The CDR3 covers 16 residues. The CDR3, as DNA: TGTGCCAGCAGCTATCCCCTGGCCCCACCGTACAATGAGCAGTTCTTC. Amino acid sequence: CASSYPLAPPYNEQFF.